The present T cell receptor (beta chain) was sequenced within a study of T-cell reconstitution after alpha-beta-depleted transplantation in children. This clonotype has a count of ten or more. Antigen unknown. Preparation of the TCRbeta library used unique molecular identifiers. TCRdb re-analysed the PCR reads in MiXCR, keeping a single row per CDR3 protein. The sample includes over 15,000 distinct CDR3 sequences, 13% of them seen just once. Study-level results: At one year after transplant, newly produced T cells mostly accounted for T-cell counts and diversity. About two months after transplant, alpha-beta T cells reportedly came from several hundred expanded graft clones. Recipient T cells and thymic progenitors that survived gave rise to the high TCRbeta diversity observed at day 60 in some patients.

V shed 4 bases, J shed 1 base, and the junction held 10 bases outside the gene matches. Germline lookup yields CDR1 SGHRS and CDR2 YFSETQ. The CDR3 runs 17 residues. This sequence originates from a female patient aged 2-9 years who had a stem cell transplant for congenital amegakaryocytic thrombocytopenia, so the T cells may come from the graft donor. Source: PBMCs, mostly from graft donor cells, taken 60 days after TCRalphabeta/CD19-depleted stem cell transplant. The V call is TRBV5-1, the J call TRBJ2-3, with 9 positions matching TRBD2. Here the CDR3 reads CASSRLLAGGGTDTQYF. In nucleotides, the CDR3 is TGCGCCAGCAGCCGTCTTCTCGCGGGAGGGGGCACAGATACGCAGTATTTT.